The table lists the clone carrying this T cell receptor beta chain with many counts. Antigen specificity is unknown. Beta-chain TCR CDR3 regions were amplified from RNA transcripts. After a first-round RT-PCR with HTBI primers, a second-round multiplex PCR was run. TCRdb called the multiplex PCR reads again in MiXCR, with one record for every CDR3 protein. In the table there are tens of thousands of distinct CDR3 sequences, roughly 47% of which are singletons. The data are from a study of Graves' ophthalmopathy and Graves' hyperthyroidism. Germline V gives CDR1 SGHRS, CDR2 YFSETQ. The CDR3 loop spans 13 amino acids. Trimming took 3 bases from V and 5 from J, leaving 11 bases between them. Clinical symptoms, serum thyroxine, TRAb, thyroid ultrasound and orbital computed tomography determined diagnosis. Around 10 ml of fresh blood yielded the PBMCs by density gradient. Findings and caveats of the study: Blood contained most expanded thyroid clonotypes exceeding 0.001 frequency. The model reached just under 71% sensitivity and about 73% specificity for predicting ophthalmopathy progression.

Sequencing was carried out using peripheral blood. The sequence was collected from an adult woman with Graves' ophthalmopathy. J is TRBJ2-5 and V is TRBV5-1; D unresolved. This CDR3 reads CASSSGVWETQYF. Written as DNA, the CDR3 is TGCGCCAGCAGCTCCGGTGTCTGGGAGACCCAGTACTTC. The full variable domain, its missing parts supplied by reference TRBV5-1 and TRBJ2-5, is KAGVTQTPRYLIKTRGQQVTLSCSPISGHRSVSWYQQTPGQGLQFLFEYFSETQRNKGNFPGRFSGRQFSNSRSEMNVSTLELGDSALYLCASSSGVWETQYFGPGTRLLVL.